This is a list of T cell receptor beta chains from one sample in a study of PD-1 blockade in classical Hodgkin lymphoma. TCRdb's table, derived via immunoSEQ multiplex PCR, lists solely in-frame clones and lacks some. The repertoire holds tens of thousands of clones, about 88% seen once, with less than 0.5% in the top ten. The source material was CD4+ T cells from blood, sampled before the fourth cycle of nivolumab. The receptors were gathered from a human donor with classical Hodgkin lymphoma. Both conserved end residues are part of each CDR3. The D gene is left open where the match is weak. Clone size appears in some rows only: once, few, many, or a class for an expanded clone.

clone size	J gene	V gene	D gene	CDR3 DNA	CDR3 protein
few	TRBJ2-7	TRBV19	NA	TGTGCCAGTAGCCACCGGGGAGCGGGTACCTACGAGCAGTACTTC	CASSHRGAGTYEQYF
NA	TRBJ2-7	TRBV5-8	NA	TGTGCCAGCAGCCAAGATCGGGCCGAGACCTACGAGCAGTACTTC	CASSQDRAETYEQYF
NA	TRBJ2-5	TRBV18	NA	TGTGCCAGCTCACAAAGTAACGGAGAGACCCAGTACTTC	CASSQSNGETQYF
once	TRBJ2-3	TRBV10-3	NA	TGTGCCATCAGTGAATCGGGGAGGGGGGCAGATACGCAGTATTTT	CAISESGRGADTQYF
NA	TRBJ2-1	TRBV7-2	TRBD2	TGTGCCAGCAGCTTAGGCGGGAGACCCTACAATGAGCAGTTCTTC	CASSLGGRPYNEQFF
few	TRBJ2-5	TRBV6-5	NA	TGTGCCAGCAGTTCGCAGGAGATCCAAGAGACCCAGTACTTC	CASSSQEIQETQYF
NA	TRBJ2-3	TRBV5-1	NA	TGCGCCAGCAGCCAAGGTGAAACTAGCACAGATACGCAGTATTTT	CASSQGETSTDTQYF
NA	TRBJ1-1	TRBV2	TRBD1	TGTGCCAGCAGTAGAACAGGGGCGGGTGAAGCTTTCTTT	CASSRTGAGEAFF
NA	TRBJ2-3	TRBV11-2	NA	TGTGCCAGCAGCTTAGACCATACAGATACGCAGTATTTT	CASSLDHTDTQYF
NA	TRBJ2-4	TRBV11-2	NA	TGTGCCAGCAGCTTTTCCTTGGCTAGCAACATTCAGTACTTC	CASSFSLASNIQYF
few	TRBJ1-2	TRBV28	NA	TGTGCCAGCGCAACAGTCAACTATGGCTACACCTTC	CASATVNYGYTF
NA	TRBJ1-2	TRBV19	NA	TGTGCCAGTAGTACCATAACCGGGACTGACTATGGCTACACCTTC	CASSTITGTDYGYTF
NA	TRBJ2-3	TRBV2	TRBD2	TGTGCCAGCAGTGGCCTCGGTACGAGCGGGGGCACAGATACGCAGTATTTT	CASSGLGTSGGTDTQYF
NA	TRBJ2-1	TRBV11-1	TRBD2	TGTGCCAGCAGCCCCCGGGTACGCCGGGAGGTAAATGAGCAGTTCTTC	CASSPRVRREVNEQFF
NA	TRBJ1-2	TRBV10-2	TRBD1	TGCGCCAGCAGTGATTCACCAGGGGGCGGGAACTATGGCTACACCTTC	CASSDSPGGGNYGYTF
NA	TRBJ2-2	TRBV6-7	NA	TGTGCCAGCAGTTACTCGAGGTCGCACGGGCAGAACACCGGGGAGCTGTTTTTT	CASSYSRSHGQNTGELFF
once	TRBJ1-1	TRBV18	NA	TGTGCCAGCACATCCAACGGGAACACTGAAGCTTTCTTT	CASTSNGNTEAFF
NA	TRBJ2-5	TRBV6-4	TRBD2	TGTGCCAGCAGTGTGGGGGGGGGTCGGGAGACCCAGTACTTC	CASSVGGGRETQYF
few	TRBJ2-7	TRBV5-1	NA	TGCGCCAGCAGCTCACCCCAGGGTTACGAGCAGTACTTC	CASSSPQGYEQYF
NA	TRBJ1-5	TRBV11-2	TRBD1	TGTGCCAGCAGCTTAGACCCGACAGGGGCCGGGGATCAGCCCCAGCATTTT	CASSLDPTGAGDQPQHF
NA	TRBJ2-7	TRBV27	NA	TGTGCCAGCAGTTCCCCCCCTTCCTACGAGCAGTACTTC	CASSSPPSYEQYF
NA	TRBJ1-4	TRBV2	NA	TGTGCCAGCAGTTATGACCGACCGCAGGCTAATGAAAAACTGTTTTTT	CASSYDRPQANEKLFF
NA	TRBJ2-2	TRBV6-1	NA	TGTGCCAGCAGGATGGCAGGCAACACCGGGGAGCTGTTTTTT	CASRMAGNTGELFF
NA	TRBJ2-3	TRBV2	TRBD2	TGTGCCAGCAGCAACACCCGGTTAGCGGGAGGATCAGATACGCAGTATTTT	CASSNTRLAGGSDTQYF
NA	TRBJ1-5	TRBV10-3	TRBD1	TGTGCCATCAGGGCCGGGACAGGGGGTCAGCCCCAGCATTTT	CAIRAGTGGQPQHF
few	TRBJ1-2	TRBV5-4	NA	TGTGCCAGCAGCTTGGAGCAGGGGCAAGGCTACACCTTC	CASSLEQGQGYTF
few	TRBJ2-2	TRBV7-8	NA	TGTGCCAGCAGCTTAGTGGGGCGGGGCCTGAAGAACACCGGGGAGCTGTTTTTT	CASSLVGRGLKNTGELFF
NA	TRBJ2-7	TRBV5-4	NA	TGTGCCAGCAGCTTGGGGCCCTACTACGAGCAGTACTTC	CASSLGPYYEQYF
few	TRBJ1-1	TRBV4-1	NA	TGCGCCAGCAGCCAAGGAGCCCCCCGAAACACTGAAGCTTTCTTT	CASSQGAPRNTEAFF
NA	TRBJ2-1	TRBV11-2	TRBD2	TGTGCCAGCAGCTCGGCGGGGGGGCGGAATGAGCAGTTCTTC	CASSSAGGRNEQFF
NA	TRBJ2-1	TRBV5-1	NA	TGCGCCAGCAGCATCCGGACGAGTTACAATGAGCAGTTCTTC	CASSIRTSYNEQFF
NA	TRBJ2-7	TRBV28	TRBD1	TGTGCCAGCATTTCGGGACAGGGGGCGCGTGGGCAGTACTTC	CASISGQGARGQYF
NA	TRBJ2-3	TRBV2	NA	TGTGCCAGCAGTGATACAAGCACAGATACGCAGTATTTT	CASSDTSTDTQYF
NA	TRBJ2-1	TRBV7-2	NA	TGTGCCAGCAGCTTAGGGGGCAGCCTACCAATGAACCAGTTCTTC	CASSLGGSLPMNQFF
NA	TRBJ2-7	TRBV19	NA	TGTGCCAGTAGTATAGGGGGGATCTCCTACGAGCAGTACTTC	CASSIGGISYEQYF
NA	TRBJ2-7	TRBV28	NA	TGTGCCAGCAGCTACTCCTACGAGCAGTACTTC	CASSYSYEQYF
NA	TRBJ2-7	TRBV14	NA	TGTGCCAGCAGCCAAGTCTCGGGGTGGAACGAGCAGTACTTC	CASSQVSGWNEQYF
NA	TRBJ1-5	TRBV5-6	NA	TGTGCCAGCAGCTTTCAGGGCTTGGTCCCGCCCCAGCATTTT	CASSFQGLVPPQHF
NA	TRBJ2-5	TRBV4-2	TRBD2	TGTGCCAGCAGCCAAGCCGGGGGGGCGAGGGAGACCCAGTACTTC	CASSQAGGARETQYF
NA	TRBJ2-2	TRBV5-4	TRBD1	TGTGCCAGCAGCTTGGGACAGGGCTCCGGGGAGCTGTTTTTT	CASSLGQGSGELFF
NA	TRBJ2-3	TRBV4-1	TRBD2	TGCGCCAGCAGCCAACGGGGGGGGGCCGCAGATACGCAGTATTTT	CASSQRGGAADTQYF
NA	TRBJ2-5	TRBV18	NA	TGTGCCAGCTCTCATGACAGATACCAAGAGACCCAGTACTTC	CASSHDRYQETQYF
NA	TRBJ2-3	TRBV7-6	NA	TGTGCCAGCAGCCTGAGACTGGTCACAGATACGCAGTATTTT	CASSLRLVTDTQYF
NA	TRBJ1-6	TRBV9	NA	TGTGCCAGCAGAACAGGGCCGAATTCACCCCTCCACTTT	CASRTGPNSPLHF
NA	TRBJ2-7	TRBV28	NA	TGTGCCAGCACCGGTCCTCTGTCCTACGAGCAGTACTTC	CASTGPLSYEQYF
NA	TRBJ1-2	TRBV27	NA	TGTGCCAGCAGTTTACGGGGGCAGGGCTATGGCTACACCTTC	CASSLRGQGYGYTF
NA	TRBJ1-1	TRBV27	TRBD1	TGTGCCTCAAGGGCGGGACAGGGGAATTTTGGGAACACTGAAGCTTTCTTT	CASRAGQGNFGNTEAFF
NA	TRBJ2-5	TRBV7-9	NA	TGTGCCAGCAGCCAACATAAAGGAAGCGAGCAAGAGACCCAGTACTTC	CASSQHKGSEQETQYF
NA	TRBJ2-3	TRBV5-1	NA	TGCGCCAGCAGCCCCCACCGACTAGTCACAGATACGCAGTATTTT	CASSPHRLVTDTQYF
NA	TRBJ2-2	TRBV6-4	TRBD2	TGTGCCAGCAGTCGGCTAGCGGGATTGAACACCGGGGAGCTGTTTTTT	CASSRLAGLNTGELFF
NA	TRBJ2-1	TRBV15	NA	TGTGCCACCAGCCTGGCTTGGCGGAGGGAGCAGTTCTTC	CATSLAWRREQFF
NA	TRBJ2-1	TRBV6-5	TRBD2	TGTGCCAGCAGCCCTAGCGGGGGGGCGAGGAATGAGCAGTTCTTC	CASSPSGGARNEQFF
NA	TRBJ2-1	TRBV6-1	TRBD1	TGTGCCAGCAGACCGGGACAGGGGGTTGGTGAGCAGTTCTTC	CASRPGQGVGEQFF
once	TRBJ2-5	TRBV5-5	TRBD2	TGTGCCAGCCGGCAGACTAGCGGGGCCCAAGAGACCCAGTACTTC	CASRQTSGAQETQYF
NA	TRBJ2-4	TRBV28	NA	TGTGCCAGCAGTTTCCCCGAAACTAAAAACATTCAGTACTTC	CASSFPETKNIQYF
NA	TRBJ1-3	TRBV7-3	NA	TGTGCCAGCAGCTTAACCCTCCCGGGGGGCGCTACCCCCCGCTCTGGAAACACCATATATTTT	CASSLTLPGGATPRSGNTIYF
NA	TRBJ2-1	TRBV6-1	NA	TGTGCCACCCCCATTGACGGGCTCTTC	CATPIDGLF